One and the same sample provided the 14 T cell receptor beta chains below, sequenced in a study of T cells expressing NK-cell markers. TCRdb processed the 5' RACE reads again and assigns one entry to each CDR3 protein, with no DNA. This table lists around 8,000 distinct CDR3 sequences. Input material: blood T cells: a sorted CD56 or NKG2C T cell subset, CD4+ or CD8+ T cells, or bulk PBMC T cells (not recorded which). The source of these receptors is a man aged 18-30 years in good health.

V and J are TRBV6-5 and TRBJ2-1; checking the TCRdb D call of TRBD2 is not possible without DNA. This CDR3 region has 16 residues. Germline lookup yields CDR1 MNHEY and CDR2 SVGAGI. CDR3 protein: CASSLGLAENYNEQFF.

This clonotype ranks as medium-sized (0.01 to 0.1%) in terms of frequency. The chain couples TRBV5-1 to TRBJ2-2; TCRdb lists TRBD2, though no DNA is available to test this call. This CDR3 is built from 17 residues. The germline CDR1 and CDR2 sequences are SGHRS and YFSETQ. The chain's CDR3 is CASSTTRINLNTGELFF.

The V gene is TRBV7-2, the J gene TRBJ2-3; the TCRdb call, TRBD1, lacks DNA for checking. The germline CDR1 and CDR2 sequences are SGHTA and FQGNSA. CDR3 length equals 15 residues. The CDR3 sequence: CASSLWGGGTDTQYF.

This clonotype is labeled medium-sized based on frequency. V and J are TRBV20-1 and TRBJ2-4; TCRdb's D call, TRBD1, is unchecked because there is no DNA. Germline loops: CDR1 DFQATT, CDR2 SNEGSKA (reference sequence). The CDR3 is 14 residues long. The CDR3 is CSARPGSAKNIQYF.

This CDR3 reads CAWSLWAGGVNQPQHF. V and J are TRBV30 and TRBJ1-5; TCRdb indicates TRBD1, and absent DNA this call remains unverified. CDR1 is GTSNPN, CDR2 SVGIG, per germline (reference sequence). CDR3 size: 16 residues.

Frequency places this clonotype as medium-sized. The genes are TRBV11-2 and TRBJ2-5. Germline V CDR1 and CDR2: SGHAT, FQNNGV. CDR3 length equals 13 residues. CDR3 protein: CASSLESATPQYF.

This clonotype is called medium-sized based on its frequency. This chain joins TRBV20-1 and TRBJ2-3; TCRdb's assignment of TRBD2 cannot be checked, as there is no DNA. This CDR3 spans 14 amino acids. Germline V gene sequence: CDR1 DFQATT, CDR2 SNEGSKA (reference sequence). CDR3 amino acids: CSARPGRAADTQYF.

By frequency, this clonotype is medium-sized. The CDR3 region is CASSFRGDPGETQYF. The genes are TRBV12-3 or TRBV12-4 and TRBJ2-5; TCRdb picks TRBD1, but there is no DNA to check that call. The CDR3 loop spans 15 amino acids.

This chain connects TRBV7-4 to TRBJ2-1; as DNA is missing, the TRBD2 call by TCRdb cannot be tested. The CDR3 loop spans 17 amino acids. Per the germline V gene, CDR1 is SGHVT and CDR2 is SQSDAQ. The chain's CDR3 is CASSLWASGRLVNEQFF.

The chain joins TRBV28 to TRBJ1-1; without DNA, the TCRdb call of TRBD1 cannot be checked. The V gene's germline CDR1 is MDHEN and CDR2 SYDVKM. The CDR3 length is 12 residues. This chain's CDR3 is CASKIPESEAFF.

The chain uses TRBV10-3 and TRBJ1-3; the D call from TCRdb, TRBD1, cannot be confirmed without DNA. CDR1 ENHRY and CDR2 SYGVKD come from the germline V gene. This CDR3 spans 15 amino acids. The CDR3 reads CAISEPQVSGNTIYF.

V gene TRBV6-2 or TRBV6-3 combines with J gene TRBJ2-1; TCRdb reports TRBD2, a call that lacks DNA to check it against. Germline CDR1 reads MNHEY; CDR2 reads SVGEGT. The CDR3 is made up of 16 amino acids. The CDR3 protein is CASSYSRLAGKNEQFF.

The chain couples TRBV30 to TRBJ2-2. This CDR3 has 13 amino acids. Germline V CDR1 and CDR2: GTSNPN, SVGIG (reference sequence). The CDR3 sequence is CAWSSTGVGELFF.

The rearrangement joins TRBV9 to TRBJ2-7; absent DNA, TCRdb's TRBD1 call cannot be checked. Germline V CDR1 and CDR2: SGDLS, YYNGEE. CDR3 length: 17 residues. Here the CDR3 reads CASSVEGVTGLPYEQYF.